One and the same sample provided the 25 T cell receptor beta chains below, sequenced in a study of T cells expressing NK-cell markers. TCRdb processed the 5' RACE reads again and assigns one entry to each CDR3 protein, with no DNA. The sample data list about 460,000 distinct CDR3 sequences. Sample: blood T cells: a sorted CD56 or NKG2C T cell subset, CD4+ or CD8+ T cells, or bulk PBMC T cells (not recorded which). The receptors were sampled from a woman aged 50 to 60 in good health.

The CDR3 reads CASSEKGLERGEQFF. The chain has TRBV10-2 and TRBJ2-1; lacking DNA, the TRBD2 call made by TCRdb goes unchecked. The germline V gene has CDR1 WSHSY and CDR2 SAAADI. CDR3 length equals 15 residues.

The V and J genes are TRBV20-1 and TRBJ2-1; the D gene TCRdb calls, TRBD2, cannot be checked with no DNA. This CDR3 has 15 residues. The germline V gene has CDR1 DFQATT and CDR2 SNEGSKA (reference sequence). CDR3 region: CSARVSVGGPGEQFF.

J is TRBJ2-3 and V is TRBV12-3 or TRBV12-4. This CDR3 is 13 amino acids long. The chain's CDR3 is CASSLPKPSAQYF.

The CDR3 spells CASRPTGSSTDTQYF. The chain has TRBV7-9 and TRBJ2-3; without DNA, the TCRdb call of TRBD1 cannot be checked. The CDR3 runs to 15 residues. Germline V CDR1 and CDR2: SEHNR, FQNEAQ (reference sequence).

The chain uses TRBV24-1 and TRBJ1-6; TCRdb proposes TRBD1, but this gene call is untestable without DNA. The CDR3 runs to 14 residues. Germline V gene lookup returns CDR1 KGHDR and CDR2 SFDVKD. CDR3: CATSERQSSSPLHF.

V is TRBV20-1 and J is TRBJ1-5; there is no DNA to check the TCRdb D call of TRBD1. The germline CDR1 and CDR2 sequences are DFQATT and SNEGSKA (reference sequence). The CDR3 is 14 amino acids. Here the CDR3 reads CSAKDNLPNQPQHF.

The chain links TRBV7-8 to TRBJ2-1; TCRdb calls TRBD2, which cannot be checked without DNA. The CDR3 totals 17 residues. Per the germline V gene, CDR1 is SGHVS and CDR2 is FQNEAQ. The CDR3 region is CASSSKVVAGDSNEQFF.

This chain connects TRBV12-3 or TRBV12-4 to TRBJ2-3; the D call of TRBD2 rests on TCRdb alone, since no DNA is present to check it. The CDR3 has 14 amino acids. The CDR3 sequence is CASSLAIGGATQYF.

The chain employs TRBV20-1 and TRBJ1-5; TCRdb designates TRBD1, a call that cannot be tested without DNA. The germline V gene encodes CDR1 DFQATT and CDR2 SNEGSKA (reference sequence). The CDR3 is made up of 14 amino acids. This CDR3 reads CSATGALGNQPQHF.

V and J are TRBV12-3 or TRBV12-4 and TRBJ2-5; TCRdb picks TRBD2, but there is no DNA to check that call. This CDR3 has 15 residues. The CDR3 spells CASSSKTSGSGTQYF.

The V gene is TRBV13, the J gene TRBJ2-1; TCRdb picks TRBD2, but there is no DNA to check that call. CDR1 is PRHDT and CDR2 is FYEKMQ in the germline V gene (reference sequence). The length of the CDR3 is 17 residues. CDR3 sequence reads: CASSLEGPGGGHNEQFF.

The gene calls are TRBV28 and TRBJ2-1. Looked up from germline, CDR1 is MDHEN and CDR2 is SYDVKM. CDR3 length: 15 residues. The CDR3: CASSFGERTYNEQFF.

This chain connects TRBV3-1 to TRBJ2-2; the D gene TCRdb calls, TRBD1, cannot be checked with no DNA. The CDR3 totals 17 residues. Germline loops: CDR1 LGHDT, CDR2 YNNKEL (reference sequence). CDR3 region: CASSPRGGPGDTGELFF.

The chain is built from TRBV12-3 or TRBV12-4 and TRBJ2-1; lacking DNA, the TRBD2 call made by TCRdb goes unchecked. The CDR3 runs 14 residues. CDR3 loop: CASRPTAGGYEQFF.

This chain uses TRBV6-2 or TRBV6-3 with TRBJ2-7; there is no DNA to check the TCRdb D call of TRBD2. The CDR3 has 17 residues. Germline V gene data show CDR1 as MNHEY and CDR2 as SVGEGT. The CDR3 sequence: CASSSHGLAGLTYEQYF.

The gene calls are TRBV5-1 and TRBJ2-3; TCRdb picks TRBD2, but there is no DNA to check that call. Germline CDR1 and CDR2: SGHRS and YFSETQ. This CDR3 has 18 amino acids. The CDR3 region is CASSHGLRTHQTTDTQYF.

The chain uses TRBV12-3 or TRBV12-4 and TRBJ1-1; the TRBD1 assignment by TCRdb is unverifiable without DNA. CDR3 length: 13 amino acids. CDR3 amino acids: CASRTGVGTEAFF.

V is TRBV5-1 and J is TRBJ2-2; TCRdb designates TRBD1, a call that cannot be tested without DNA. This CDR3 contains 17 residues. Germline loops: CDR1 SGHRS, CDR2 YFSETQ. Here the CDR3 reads CASSPLAGQGNTGELFF.

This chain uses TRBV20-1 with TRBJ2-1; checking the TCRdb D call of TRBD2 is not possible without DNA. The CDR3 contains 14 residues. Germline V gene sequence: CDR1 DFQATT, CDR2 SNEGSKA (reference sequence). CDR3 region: CSARGLARDNEQFF.

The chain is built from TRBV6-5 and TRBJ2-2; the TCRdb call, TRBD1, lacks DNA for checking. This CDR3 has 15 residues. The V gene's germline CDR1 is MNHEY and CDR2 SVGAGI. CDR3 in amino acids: CASNRGQTTAGELFF.

CDR3 protein: CASSLQTSGRADEQFF. J is TRBJ2-1 and V is TRBV12-3 or TRBV12-4; lacking DNA, the TRBD2 call made by TCRdb goes unchecked. The CDR3 contains 16 residues.

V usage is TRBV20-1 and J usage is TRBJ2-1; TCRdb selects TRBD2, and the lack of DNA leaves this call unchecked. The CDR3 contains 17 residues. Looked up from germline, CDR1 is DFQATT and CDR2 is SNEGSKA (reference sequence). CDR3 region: CSARDRLARSSYNEQFF.

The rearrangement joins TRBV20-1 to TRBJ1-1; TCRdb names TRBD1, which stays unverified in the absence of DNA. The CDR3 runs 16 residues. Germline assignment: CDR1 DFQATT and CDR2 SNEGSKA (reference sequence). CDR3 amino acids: CSANGGGSFRGTEAFF.

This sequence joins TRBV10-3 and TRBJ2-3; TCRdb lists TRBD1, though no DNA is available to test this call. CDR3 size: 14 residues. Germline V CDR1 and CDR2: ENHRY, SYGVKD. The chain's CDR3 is CAISGTERTDTQYF.

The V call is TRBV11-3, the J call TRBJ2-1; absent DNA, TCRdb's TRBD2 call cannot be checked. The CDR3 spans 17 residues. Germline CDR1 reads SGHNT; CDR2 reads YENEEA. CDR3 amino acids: CASSLARTSGSNNEQFF.